The present T cell receptor (beta chain) was sequenced within a study of CD8+CD57+ T cells in acquired aplastic anemia. Regarding the study as a whole: Simpson's diversity of CD8+ cells was not significantly different in patients compared with controls.

A remark on this clonotype: Its antigen is as yet unknown.

This CDR3 spans 18 amino acids. The junction had 9 bases not matched to a gene; V was cut back by 3 bases and J by 2 bases. Germline V gene lookup returns CDR1 SGHRS and CDR2 YFSETQ. Researchers used genomic DNA as the template to profile TCR beta VDJ and CDR3. Each CDR3 protein is one row after TCRdb ran MiXCR on the reads. The table has some 150,000 distinct CDR3 sequences, roughly 49% seen once. Patients chosen for sequencing had shown CD8+CD57+ cell expansion by flow cytometry. This chain connects TRBV5-1 to TRBJ2-7; 15 bases map to TRBD2. The source is a human donor with aplastic anemia. The sample taken for sequencing was sorted CD4+, CD8+, or CD8+CD57+ T cells (not recorded which) from PBMCs. In DNA form, the CDR3 reads TGCGCCAGCAGCTCCACCGGGACTAGCGGGGGGCGACCCTACGAGCAGTACTTC. Its protein is CASSSTGTSGGRPYEQYF.